The sequence of this TCR beta chain was determined in a study of cytomegalovirus exposure and HLA in healthy donors. Study-wide results and caveats: For most TCR sequences rarity was the rule, although some public TCRs occurred in many donors. The study put 150 or so TCR beta chains on its list as cytomegalovirus-associated. The CMV antigen specificity of a few CMV-associated chains was confirmed through in vitro analysis.

Remarks on this clone: Its antigen is undetermined.

Assay: immunoSEQ multiplex PCR; the TCRdb copy retains only in-frame clones and omits some. Among about 130,000 clones listed, about 91% were seen once. The germline CDR1 and CDR2 sequences are MGHRA and YSYEKL. The CDR3 length is 16 residues. V lost 2 bases and J 4 bases, leaving 15 bases between the germline ends. This TCR derives from a woman in her late teens or twenties in good health and CMV-seronegative. This chain uses TRBV4-1 with TRBJ1-3; D is uncertain. The sequenced sample consisted of PBMCs. The CDR3 loop reads CASSQPTRARGNTIYF. The CDR3, as DNA: TGCGCCAGCAGCCAACCCACTCGCGCCAGGGGAAACACCATATATTTT.